The source of this TCR beta chain is a study of cytomegalovirus exposure and HLA in healthy donors (dated by TCRdb to the late 2010s). With respect to the entire study: According to an earlier analysis of a few hundred of the donors, about 179 million T cells yielded approximately 120 million unique TCR beta sequences and about 300 Gb of sequence data. Rather than drawing on any new phenotypic data, the later analysis identified candidate immune exposures from TCR beta sequences and the way those sequences occurred across donors. Every discovery cohort repertoire had been produced on one sequencing platform. Of the roughly 400 genotyped donors, 81% fell in the genetic ancestry cluster associated with self-reported Caucasian donors. HLA typing covered class I and class II loci at four-digit resolution. An earlier analysis of some 500 of the donors applied high-throughput TCR beta sequencing to assess whether each TCR beta V gene segment acted as functional or pseudogenic. The study aimed to test whether cataloging public T cell receptors could reveal signatures of past pathogen exposure. In a later analysis, previously published TCR beta repertoires from 670 or so donors were re-analyzed and high-resolution HLA genotyping was added so that TCR occurrence patterns could be studied. In addition to the first cohort of 650 to 800 subjects, a separate validation cohort of approximately 120 different subjects was used. In a later genetic analysis, genome-wide SNP genotypes for 398 of the 666 donors were used, and that subset was treated as a discovery cohort. Because of strong linkage in the cohort, four to six DR-DQ haplotypes were treated as single units for association and clustering. High-throughput TCR immunosequencing, statistical association of individual TCRs with disease status, and machine learning were combined to predict cytomegalovirus infection status. The number of donors typed differed by locus, with roughly 629-640 for A, B, C, DRB1 and DQB1, approximately 500 for DQA1, approximately 570 for DPA1, and about 450 for DPB1. Donor age, sex, ethnicity and CMV serostatus were compiled alongside the repertoire data. The study used immunosequencing to profile the T cell repertoires of approximately 650 subjects and linked those repertoires to cytomegalovirus serostatus. Among roughly 400 genotyped donors of the cohort, an average of around 250,000 unique TCR beta nucleotide sequences was sequenced per donor, of which 15% to 20% were non-productive. About 280 gigabases of sequencing data and around 87 million unique TCR sequences were included in an early release covering roughly 600 HLA-typed donors.

In the case of this clone: Its antigen has not been determined. No much larger clone exists at a distance of one base, and base qualities are not known.

The CDR3 numbers 14 residues from cysteine through phenylalanine. CDR3 DNA is the only sequence kept; it has 42 bases, read in frame from the first base. CDR1 SEHNR and CDR2 FQNEAQ are derived from the germline V gene (reference sequence). The germline V and J ends show losses of 5 bases and 4 bases respectively, and no gene match explains 5 bases of the junction. Library prep was done by the immunoSEQ multiplex PCR assay. For the multiplex PCR, a mixture combining 60 forward primers for TCR Vbeta segments and 13 reverse primers for TCR Jbeta segments was used. The CDR3 region of rearranged TCR beta genes was amplified from genomic DNA with a multiplex PCR assay. The amplified TCR beta libraries were sequenced on the Illumina HiSeq System as 87-base-pair reads. Per the authors' processing: In a later analysis, 70 million to 95 million unique TCR beta chains were counted across the roughly 610 repertoires, and around 10 million of these chains were shared by at least two donors. Raw reads were error-corrected and collapsed into unique sequences by a nearest-neighbor algorithm in which closely related sequences were merged to remove PCR and sequencing errors. V, D and J gene segments were assigned by aligning CDR3 sequences to IMGT reference sequences. For a sequence to be retained, a match of at least six nucleotides was required to both a V gene segment and a J gene segment. Rearrangements were called productive when the CDR3 lacked stop codons and stayed in frame with V and J; all others were non-productive. Following IMGT convention, CDR3 was defined as the stretch from the second conserved V-encoded cysteine up to the conserved J-encoded phenylalanine. Sequences without an unambiguous match to a single V gene segment were excluded from the earlier analysis of 450 to 750 of the donors. In an earlier analysis of 587 of the donors, V segments were called functional above 56.7% productive rearrangements and were called segregating when the between-donor standard deviation exceeded 5%. To diagnose cytomegalovirus status from the catalog of TCR beta chain sequences, a statistical classification framework was built. In a later analysis, V and J genes were assigned by comparing TCR nucleotide sequences against IMGT/GENE-DB human TR gene sequences. The TCRdist pipeline was used in a later analysis to assign CDR3 sequences and most-parsimonious VDJ recombination scenarios. In a later analysis, every TCR beta chain was defined by the combination of its CDR3 amino acid sequence and its V-gene family, and reads without a unique V-gene family were dropped. As a way to deal with suspected cross-contamination and a sequencing artifact, a later analysis dropped 640 or so nucleotide sequences that were highly shared and had low generation probability. In a later analysis, a clonal expansion index for each public chain was calculated from normalized within-repertoire ranks of inferred template counts. Generation probabilities in a later analysis came from a VDJ recombination model fitted to out-of-frame rearrangements, and those results were checked against IGoR. Hypergeometric tests were used in a later analysis to score TCR-TCR, TCR-HLA and TCR-CMV co-occurrence, with a repertoire-size bias correction applied to the TCR pairs. In a later analysis, false discovery rates were estimated by permuting HLA or CMV assignments 20 times. In a later analysis, co-occurring TCRs were grouped with DBSCAN, and TCRdist sequence similarity was added when clustering was performed within HLA-allele-positive subsets. Repertoires with fewer than 30,000 or more than 120,000 public chains were left out of co-occurrence clustering, as were four to six repertoires with anomalous nucleotide sharing. Imported from immuneACCESS, the table was reduced by TCRdb to in-frame sequences with V and J called. These copies leave out some clones; in studies compared against another copy, an unresolved V gene accounts for under half, and the cause of the remainder is not known. V, J and clone size derive from that table, while D and trimming were established from the DNA sequence. The sample table shows under 250,000 clones, and around 79% are seen once. The ten largest make up approximately 1.8% of the sample.

Study-level results and caveats: Most TCR sequences were observed very rarely across donors, whereas some public TCRs were present in many individuals. The cohort was sequenced for TCR beta chains only, and without alpha or paired-chain data the features that could be detected were limited. An association between a missense DCLRE1C variant and V-gene and J-gene trimming of TCR beta chains was found in a later genetic analysis and replicated in an independent cohort. A further reported finding was that TCR beta sequences accurately predicted the HLA-A and HLA-B alleles for most subjects in the first cohort. The study gave a list of 150 to 200 TCR beta chains associated with cytomegalovirus. Sequencing depth was assumed to be roughly uniform across donors in the presence/absence analyses, though that assumption may not hold. Because some donors lacked HLA typing at each locus, the association tests relied only on the typed subset. Correlated functional status among segregating V segments might be attributable to linkage disequilibrium, but an unknown experimental factor could not be ruled out. Some IMGT-functional V segments, including TRBV6-2 and TRBV6-3, could not be distinguished by the 87-base-pair reads and were therefore excluded. CMV serostatus was the only immune exposure information available for the cohort. In a later analysis, HLA-associated TCR beta chains were found to be more clonally expanded and to have lower generation probabilities than equally common non-associated chains. According to a later analysis, most CMV-associated TCR beta chains appeared to be HLA-restricted, and the HLA associations seemed to be driven largely by CMV exposure. A later analysis found that TCR association rates varied across HLA loci, with DRB1 alleles showing the most associated TCRs and HLA-C alleles the fewest. The classifier was reported to diagnose cytomegalovirus status with high specificity and sensitivity in both the original and validation cohorts. In a later analysis, some 18,000 TCR beta sequences were associated with specific HLA alleles at a false discovery rate of 0.05. According to a later genetic analysis, donors in an Asian-associated ancestry cluster had fewer N-insertions in productive TCRs than the approximately 630-donor mean. The authors suggested that the approach could potentially be generalized to other disease states and immunological phenotypes. Approximately 16 rarely observed V segments, including chromosome 9 orphons, were excluded from the earlier analysis of almost 600 of the donors because counts were too low. Several of the top co-occurrence clusters appeared to be linked to parvovirus B19, influenza, CMV and Epstein-Barr virus, according to a later analysis. A group of highly shared sequence variants was considered likely to be a technical artifact of the sequencing pipeline. A few of the identified cytomegalovirus-associated TCR beta chains were confirmed in vitro to be specific for cytomegalovirus antigens. When HLA alleles, especially DR and DQ, strongly co-occurred, attributing TCR associations to individual alleles was difficult. In an earlier analysis of about 600 of the donors, most TCR beta V segments appeared in productive rearrangements about 87% or about 30% of the time, broadly matching IMGT annotations.

The cohort consisted of some 730 healthy bone marrow donors. At the time of sampling, all cohort members were nominally healthy, though unrecorded immune exposures were likely present. The donor was CMV seronegative and belonged to the group of 380 or so seronegative cohort members. A peripheral blood sample was collected from each donor, and TCR beta sequencing was performed on peripheral blood mononuclear cells. The Qiagen DNeasy Blood Extraction Kit was used to extract genomic DNA from the blood cell samples. The chain uses TRBV7-9 and TRBJ2-5, with TRBD1 identical over 9 junction bases. Sequencing used PBMCs. The sequence was collected from a male donor in good health and CMV-seronegative. The nucleotides are TGTGCCAGCAGCACGCCGGGACAGGGAGAGACCCAGTACTTC. This codes for CASSTPGQGETQYF. Joined to the reference TRBV7-9 and TRBJ2-5 proteins, this CDR3 gives the full variable domain: DTGVSQNPRHKITKRGQNVTFRCDPISEHNRLYWYRQTLGQGPEFLTYFQNEAQLEKSRLLSDRFSAERPKGSFSTLEIQRTEQGDSAMYLCASSTPGQGETQYFGPGTRLLVL.